These T cell receptor beta chains were read from a single sample in a study of control samples from healthy donors and cancer patients. Generated by immunoSEQ multiplex PCR, the TCRdb table keeps only in-frame clones and is missing some. The repertoire holds 13,000 to 15,000 clones, approximately 80% seen once, with 15% to 20% in the top ten. The sequenced sample consisted of formalin-fixed, paraffin-embedded tissue. The source of these receptors is a female donor with lung cancer. Each CDR3 is given with its conserved first and last residue. The D gene is left open where the match is weak. Size values are once, few and many counts, or a class for expanded clones, and some rows have none.

>.|TRBD2|TRBJ2-5|TRBV5-1
TGCGCCAGCAGCTTAGGACTAGCGGAAGTCAGAGGGGAGACCCAGTACTTC
CASSLGLAEVRGETQYF
>once|.|TRBJ2-5|TRBV7-9
TGTGCCAGCAGCCTCTGGGAGACCCAGTACTTC
CASSLWETQYF
>.|.|TRBJ1-4|TRBV7-9
TGTGCCAGCTCCTGGGATGGGGTCACTAATGAAAAACTGTTTTTT
CASSWDGVTNEKLFF
>.|TRBD2|TRBJ2-7|TRBV19
TGTGCCAGTAGTCGGAGACGAGGAAGCGGGACGGGTGACGAGCAGTACTTC
CASSRRRGSGTGDEQYF
>.|.|TRBJ1-1|TRBV19
TGTGCCAGTAAGAGAGCTAGGGGCACTGAAGCTTTCTTT
CASKRARGTEAFF
>.|.|TRBJ1-1|TRBV3-1/TRBV3-2
TGTGCCAGCAGCCAAGATCTCACTGAAGCTTTCTTT
CASSQDLTEAFF
>.|.|TRBJ2-1|TRBV20-1
TGCAGTGCTAGTGAGGGGGGGACCTACAATGAGCAGTTCTTC
CSASEGGTYNEQFF
>once|.|TRBJ2-5|TRBV11-2
TGTGCCAGCAGGGAAGAGGAGACCCAGTACTTC
CASREEETQYF
>.|.|TRBJ1-1|TRBV12-3/TRBV12-4
TGTGCCAGCAGTTTCCACACCGAAGCTTTCTTT
CASSFHTEAFF
>.|.|TRBJ1-2|TRBV30
TGTGCCTGGAGTGTAGGGGATGGCTACACCTTC
CAWSVGDGYTF
>.|.|TRBJ2-2|TRBV3-1/TRBV3-2
TGTGCCAGCAGCCCCGGGTCAACAACCGGGGAGCTGTTTTTT
CASSPGSTTGELFF
>.|.|TRBJ2-7|TRBV6-5
TGTGCCAGCCGAAAACCCGGACAGACTTACGAGCAGTACTTC
CASRKPGQTYEQYF
>.|TRBD2|TRBJ2-2|TRBV9
TGTGCCAGCAGCCAATCAGGGAGGGGAGGGTCCGGGGAGCTGTTTTTT
CASSQSGRGGSGELFF
>.|.|TRBJ2-7|TRBV7-9
TGTGCCAGCAGCCCCATGGCAGGGAACTACGAGCAGTACTTC
CASSPMAGNYEQYF
>.|TRBD2|TRBJ2-7|TRBV11-2
TGTGCCAGCAGCTTAGTAGCGGGAGGTGGATACGAGCAGTACTTC
CASSLVAGGGYEQYF
>.|.|TRBJ2-3|TRBV7-9
TGTGCCAGCAGCTACGCTACTAGCACAGATACGCAGTATTTT
CASSYATSTDTQYF
>.|.|TRBJ1-6|TRBV4-2
TGTGCCAGCAGCCAAGTACCGGACCGGGGGTCACCCCTCCACTTT
CASSQVPDRGSPLHF
>.|.|TRBJ2-7|TRBV4-1
TGCGCCAGCAGCCAACAGACAGGTCCTCCTTTAGGGCAGTACTTC
CASSQQTGPPLGQYF
>.|.|TRBJ2-3|TRBV20-1
TGCAGTGCGGGGACAGATACGCAGTATTTT
CSAGTDTQYF
>.|.|TRBJ1-5|TRBV28
TGTGCCAGCGCCTACAGTTCCAATCAGCCCCAGCATTTT
CASAYSSNQPQHF
>medium-sized|TRBD2|TRBJ2-7|TRBV10-3
TGTGCCATCGACCGGGGGGAGTCGGGCTCCTACGAGCAGTACTTC
CAIDRGESGSYEQYF
>.|.|TRBJ2-6|TRBV3-1/TRBV3-2
TGTGCCAGCAGCCAAGAACAGGGAGCGACGGGGGCCAACGTCCTGACTTTC
CASSQEQGATGANVLTF
>.|.|TRBJ1-4|TRBV4-2
TGTGCCAGCAGCCAAGGCCAGGGATTCGAAAAACTGTTTTTT
CASSQGQGFEKLFF
>.|TRBD2|TRBJ2-7|TRBV6-2/TRBV6-3
TGTGCCAGCAGTTTCGCACTAGCGCGGATCTCCTACGAGCAGTACTTC
CASSFALARISYEQYF